A single sample gave rise to the 12 T cell receptor beta chains below, sequenced in a study of cytomegalovirus exposure and HLA in healthy donors (dated by TCRdb to about 2017). Libraries were constructed by the immunoSEQ multiplex PCR assay. The multiplex PCR relied on a mix of 60 forward primers for TCR Vbeta segments and 13 reverse primers for TCR Jbeta segments. TCRdb retrieved this table from immuneACCESS and kept in-frame rearrangements only. Not all clones are present; in checked studies, unresolved V genes account for under half, and no reason is known for the remainder. The sample has over 50,000 clones on record. The ten largest clones represent about 10% of the sample. The sequencing input was PBMCs. The receptors originated from a man aged 45-65 years in good health and CMV-seropositive.

This chain joins TRBV19 and TRBJ1-1, with D perhaps TRBD1 (6 bases). This CDR3 is built from 14 residues. Germline V CDR1 and CDR2: LNHDA, SQIVND (reference sequence). With 7 bases removed from V and 2 bases from J, the gap between germline ends came to 14 bases. As DNA, the CDR3 is TGTGCCAGTACCCCAACAGGGTTTAACACTGAAGCTTTCTTT. Translating gives CASTPTGFNTEAFF.

The chain combines TRBV4-2 with TRBJ2-1; 8 nucleotides agree with TRBD1. This CDR3 region has 14 residues. J was trimmed by 5 bases and V by 1 base; bases with no gene match: 1. CDR1 LGHNA and CDR2 YNFKEQ come from the germline V gene. Written as DNA, the CDR3 is TGTGCCAGCAGCCAAGGACAGGGGCACAATGAGCAGTTCTTC. Its protein is CASSQGQGHNEQFF.

V is TRBV6-1 and J is TRBJ1-2; 7 positions agree with TRBD1. The CDR3 sequence is 14 residues long. V was clipped by 6 bases and J by 3 bases; unmatched bases: 7. Germline V CDR1 and CDR2: MNHNS, SASEGT. CDR3 amino acids: CASSPTGVDYGYTF. The CDR3 nucleotides are TGTGCCAGCAGCCCCACAGGGGTCGACTATGGCTACACCTTC.

CDR3: CASSPSLRTEAFF. The CDR3 DNA reads TGTGCCAGCAGCCCAAGTCTGCGCACTGAAGCTTTCTTT. V and J are TRBV7-9 and TRBJ1-1; D gene uncertain. The CDR3 spans 13 residues. CDR1 SEHNR and CDR2 FQNEAQ come from the germline V gene (reference sequence). V lost 5 bases, J lost 4 bases, and 11 bases lay in between.

V is TRBV6-5 and J is TRBJ2-7; the match to TRBD1 covers 8 bases. This CDR3 spans 15 amino acids. Germline V CDR1 and CDR2: MNHEY, SVGAGI. V lost 5 bases and J lost 3; bases outside the gene matches: 9. This CDR3 is CASSPRQGAVYEQYF. DNA for the CDR3: TGTGCCAGCAGTCCTCGTCAGGGGGCCGTCTACGAGCAGTACTTC.

The chain has TRBV9 and TRBJ2-1, with 8 nucleotides matching TRBD1. J lost 5 bases, V lost 0 bases, and 7 bases had no gene match. CDR1 SGDLS and CDR2 YYNGEE come from the germline V gene. CDR3 length: 16 amino acids. This CDR3 reads CASSVVGTGSDNEQFF. CDR3 bases: TGTGCCAGCAGCGTAGTTGGGACAGGATCCGACAATGAGCAGTTCTTC.

CDR3 bases: TGCGCCAGCAGCTGGGGACAGACCCTACTCTACGAGCAGTACTTC. Protein sequence: CASSWGQTLLYEQYF. The V call is TRBV5-1, the J call TRBJ2-7; 7 bases align to TRBD1. In germline, CDR1 is SGHRS, CDR2 YFSETQ. Trimming removed 3 bases from V and 3 bases from J; junction bases left unmatched: 9. This CDR3 has 15 residues.

The V call is TRBV7-9, the J call TRBJ1-4, with TRBD1 matching 7 bases. Germline-derived CDR1 and CDR2 are SEHNR and FQNEAQ (reference sequence). This CDR3 spans 13 amino acids. J was trimmed by 8 bases and V by 5 bases; bases with no gene match: 5. The CDR3 DNA sequence: TGTGCCAGCAGCCCAGGGGGGAGGGAAAAACTGTTTTTT. Protein: CASSPGGREKLFF.

This chain joins TRBV28 and TRBJ2-1, with TRBD2 as a possible D gene (6 bases). The length of the CDR3 is 15 residues. CDR1 is MDHEN and CDR2 is SYDVKM in the germline V gene. V lost 4 bases and J 0 bases, leaving 10 bases between the germline ends. CDR3 in amino acids: CASSSPGLSYNEQFF. The CDR3 DNA sequence: TGTGCCAGCAGTTCGCCGGGACTCTCCTACAATGAGCAGTTCTTC.

The rearrangement joins TRBV19 to TRBJ2-5; 11 nucleotides match TRBD2. The closer fit of TRBJ2-7 to the DNA end suggests the J call may be wrong. Germline V gives CDR1 LNHDA, CDR2 SQIVND (reference sequence). CDR3 size: 16 residues. The CDR3 sequence is CASSIGLAGRPYEQYF. The DNA for the CDR3 is TGTGCCAGTAGTATTGGACTAGCGGGTCGTCCCTACGAGCAGTACTTC.

As DNA, the CDR3 is TGTGCCAGCAGCTTGACTAGCGGGGACAGTAAAGAGCAGTACTTC. The encoded protein is CASSLTSGDSKEQYF. The V and J genes are TRBV5-4 and TRBJ2-7; the match to TRBD2 covers 10 bases. Germline-derived CDR1 and CDR2 are SGHNT and YYREEE (reference sequence). The ends lost 1 base at V and 7 bases at J; junction bases unmatched: 8. The CDR3 spans 15 residues.

Here the CDR3 DNA reads TGTGCCAGCTCACGGACAGGGTTCGAAAACATTCAGTACTTC. Translated: CASSRTGFENIQYF. J is TRBJ2-4 and V is TRBV18, with 8 bases aligning to TRBD1. Trimming cost V 4 bases and J 5 bases; bases outside gene matches: 4. This CDR3 comprises 14 residues. Germline values: CDR1 KGHSH, CDR2 LQKENI.